Presented here are 24 T cell receptor beta chains from one specimen sequenced in a study of cytomegalovirus exposure and HLA in healthy donors. The primer mix had 60 Vbeta and 13 Jbeta primers. Only in-frame clones appear in the TCRdb table, and some are missing; sequencing was by immunoSEQ multiplex PCR. The table shows under 30,000 clones, with more than 70% occurring only once. Input material: PBMCs. The origin of the receptors is a male donor in good health and CMV-seronegative.

This rearrangement joins TRBV27 to TRBJ2-5; 10 positions agree with TRBD1. Germline assignment: CDR1 MNHEY and CDR2 SMNVEV (reference sequence). V lost 6 bases, J lost 5 bases, and 6 bases stayed unmatched. This CDR3 is 14 amino acids long. CDR3 DNA: TGTGCCAGCAGACGACAGGGGGCGGCGGAGACCCAGTACTTC. Its translation is CASRRQGAAETQYF.

The rearrangement uses TRBV29-1 and TRBJ2-7; 11 bases match TRBD1. The germline gives CDR1 SQVTM, CDR2 ANQGSEA. The V segment lost 6 bases and the J segment 2 bases; nucleotides outside the gene matches: 6. This CDR3 has 14 residues. The CDR3: CSVDPGQGAYEQYF. The CDR3 bases are TGCAGCGTCGATCCGGGACAGGGGGCCTACGAGCAGTACTTC.

The rearrangement links TRBV10-3 to TRBJ2-3; D is unclear. The CDR3 covers 15 residues. Germline CDR1 reads ENHRY; CDR2 reads SYGVKD. The V end was cut by 0 bases, the J end by 4 bases, with 11 bases between. The CDR3 nucleotides are TGTGCCATCAGTGAGTCATTTGGCTCTTCAGATACGCAGTATTTT. Encoded protein: CAISESFGSSDTQYF.

J is TRBJ2-5 and V is TRBV5-8, with TRBD2 as a possible D gene (6 bases). The V and J ends lost 2 bases and 5 bases respectively, with 10 bases between them. CDR3 length equals 13 residues. Germline CDR1 is SGHTS and CDR2 is YDEGEE. CDR3: CASSFWGEETQYF. In DNA, the CDR3 is TGTGCCAGCAGCTTCTGGGGGGAGGAGACCCAGTACTTC.

The V call is TRBV6-5, the J call TRBJ2-1; D remains unclear. CDR3 length: 12 residues. V was trimmed by 4 bases and J by 4 bases, leaving 5 bases between them. CDR1 is MNHEY, CDR2 SVGAGI, per germline. The CDR3 is CASSSLYNEQFF. In DNA form, the CDR3 reads TGTGCCAGCAGTTCCTTATACAATGAGCAGTTCTTC.

The chain links TRBV6-6 to TRBJ2-7, with D possibly being TRBD1 (6 bases). Between the trimmed V and J ends, which lost 7 bases and 0 bases, there was a span of 13 bases. Germline CDR1 and CDR2: MNHNY and SVGAGI (reference sequence). The CDR3 length is 14 residues. The CDR3 nucleotides are TGTGCCAGCACCCGACAGGATAGCTCCTACGAGCAGTACTTC. Its protein product is CASTRQDSSYEQYF.

The chain uses TRBV9 and TRBJ2-7; 9 bases agree with TRBD1. Germline loops: CDR1 SGDLS, CDR2 YYNGEE. J gave up 3 bases and V 4 bases, and 5 bases lay outside the gene matches. The CDR3 is made up of 14 amino acids. CDR3 coding DNA: TGTGCCAGCAGCAGGACAGGGGTGCGCTACGAGCAGTACTTC. It codes for CASSRTGVRYEQYF.

The CDR3 bases are TGCGCCAGCAGCCGCCGACCGGGTCCAGCCGCAGATACGCAGTATTTT. Translation gives CASSRRPGPAADTQYF. This chain joins TRBV4-3 and TRBJ2-3; D unclear. The length of the CDR3 is 16 residues. Looked up from germline, CDR1 is LGHNA and CDR2 is YSLEER. V dropped 4 bases and J dropped 4 bases, with 18 bases sitting between them.

The chain carries TRBV2 and TRBJ2-3; 8 positions match TRBD2. Germline-derived CDR1 and CDR2 are SNHLY and FYNNEI. Trimming took 6 bases from V and 8 from J; bases not matched to a gene: 10. CDR3 length equals 14 residues. CDR3 sequence: CASSGLAFDGTQYF. As DNA, the CDR3 is TGTGCCAGCAGCGGACTAGCTTTCGATGGTACGCAGTATTTT.

The rearrangement links TRBV10-2 to TRBJ2-2, with 8 bases matching TRBD2. With 3 bases clipped from V and 4 bases from J, the junction kept 4 bases outside the gene matches. Germline-derived CDR1 and CDR2 are WSHSY and SAAADI. The CDR3 covers 15 residues. The DNA for the CDR3 is TGCGCCAGCAGTGAAAACGGGGGGGCCACCGGGGAGCTGTTTTTT. This gives the protein CASSENGGATGELFF.

CDR3 nucleotide sequence: TGTGCCAGCAGCTTTACTAGCGGGCATCAAGAGACCCAGTACTTC. Translated: CASSFTSGHQETQYF. The genes are TRBV7-9 and TRBJ2-5; TRBD2 matches 9 bases. This CDR3 has 15 residues. V lost 3 bases and J lost 2; bases outside the gene matches: 4. Germline V gives CDR1 SEHNR, CDR2 FQNEAQ (reference sequence).

V gene TRBV7-3 combines with J gene TRBJ2-7, with TRBD2 as a possible D gene (5 bases). Per the germline V gene, CDR1 is SGHTA and CDR2 is FQGTGA. This CDR3 is 15 amino acids long. Trimming removed 2 bases at V and 0 bases at J, with 11 bases between. The CDR3: CASSLHPGDSYEQYF. The CDR3 DNA is TGTGCCAGCAGCTTACACCCCGGGGACTCCTACGAGCAGTACTTC.

J is TRBJ2-3 and V is TRBV10-3, with 8 bases fitting TRBD2. This CDR3 is built from 15 residues. CDR1 ENHRY and CDR2 SYGVKD come from the germline V gene. Trimming at V came to 3 bases and at J to 4 bases, leaving 6 bases not matched to a gene. The CDR3, as DNA: TGTGCCATCAGTGATCGCGGGGGGTCAGCAGATACGCAGTATTTT. Translating gives CAISDRGGSADTQYF.

On this clone: Mismatch with germline at one junction end may stem from a read error. The DNA of the CDR3 is TGCGCCAGCAGCTTCACAGGCGACACCGAAGCTTTCTTT. It yields the protein CASSFTGDTEAFF. The chain employs TRBV5-1 and TRBJ1-1; weak D call: TRBD1 (5 bases). The CDR3 has 13 amino acids. Germline loops: CDR1 SGHRS, CDR2 YFSETQ.

This clone was picked up one time. This sequence joins TRBV9 and TRBJ1-1; a weak D match, TRBD1 (5 bases). V shed 4 bases and J shed 0 bases, with 13 bases lying between them. This CDR3 region has 15 residues. Germline V CDR1 and CDR2: SGDLS, YYNGEE. The CDR3 is CASSPRAGLNTEAFF. The CDR3, as DNA: TGTGCCAGCAGCCCCCGGGCAGGGCTGAACACTGAAGCTTTCTTT. Full variable domain (rest looked up from reference TRBV9 and TRBJ1-1): DSGVTQTPKHLITATGQRVTLRCSPRSGDLSVYWYQQSLDQGLQFLIQYYNGEERAKGNILERFSAQQFPDLHSELNLSSLELGDSALYFCASSPRAGLNTEAFFGQGTRLTVV.

J is TRBJ2-7 and V is TRBV28, with 9 bases aligning to TRBD1. In germline, CDR1 is MDHEN, CDR2 SYDVKM. V dropped 7 bases and J dropped 3; count of bases not matched to a gene: 7. This CDR3 is 14 amino acids long. CDR3 nucleotides: TGTGCCAGCACTCCGGGACAGGGAGTCTACGAGCAGTACTTC. Translation gives CASTPGQGVYEQYF.

V gene TRBV7-2 combines with J gene TRBJ2-5; D is perhaps TRBD1 (5 bases). The J call may be in error: the DNA end matches TRBJ2-7 better. The CDR3 contains 16 residues. CDR1 is SGHTA, CDR2 FQGNSA, per germline. DNA for the CDR3: TGTGCCAGCTCAGCTTCTTCCGGCAGGGTGAATTACGAGCAGTACTTC. It specifies CASSASSGRVNYEQYF.

J is TRBJ2-7 and V is TRBV2, with 12 bases lining up with TRBD2. Germline values: CDR1 SNHLY, CDR2 FYNNEI. CDR3 size: 15 residues. V gave up 2 bases and J gave up 4 bases; unmatched junction bases: 3. In nucleotides, the CDR3 is TGTGCCAGCAGTGAACTAGCGGGAGGGCAATACGAGCAGTACTTC. Amino acid sequence: CASSELAGGQYEQYF.

The chain joins TRBV27 to TRBJ2-3; D gene uncertain. V was trimmed by 3 bases and J by 4 bases, leaving 8 bases between them. Germline CDR1 reads MNHEY; CDR2 reads SMNVEV (reference sequence). The CDR3 consists of 13 residues. The CDR3: CASSLVEPDTQYF. For the CDR3, the DNA is TGTGCCAGCAGTTTGGTGGAGCCAGATACGCAGTATTTT.

This clone has just one count. The rearrangement links TRBV7-2 to TRBJ1-5, with 10 bases fitting TRBD1. This CDR3 comprises 15 residues. The J segment lost 7 bases and the V segment lost 5 bases, leaving 8 bases of the junction unmatched. The germline CDR1 and CDR2 sequences are SGHTA and FQGNSA. CDR3 protein: CASSARQGARQPQHF. CDR3 nucleotides: TGTGCCAGCAGCGCGCGACAGGGGGCGAGACAGCCCCAGCATTTT.

CDR3 sequence reads: CASSPGTGGWDEQFF. The CDR3 nucleotides read TGTGCCAGCAGCCCCGGGACAGGGGGCTGGGATGAGCAGTTCTTC. The chain uses TRBV9 and TRBJ2-1; 12 bases line up with TRBD1. Trimming at V came to 4 bases and at J to 8 bases, leaving 7 bases not matched to a gene. The CDR3 is 15 residues long. Germline lookup yields CDR1 SGDLS and CDR2 YYNGEE.

V gene TRBV7-2 combines with J gene TRBJ1-1, with TRBD1 identical over 8 bases. The CDR3 length is 18 residues. Germline CDR1 reads SGHTA; CDR2 reads FQGNSA. Trimming took 2 bases from V and 1 from J; bases not matched to a gene: 12. The CDR3 is CASSLFRGRTIWNTEAFF. The CDR3 nucleotides read TGTGCCAGCAGCTTATTCAGGGGGCGGACAATCTGGAACACTGAAGCTTTCTTT.

V and J are TRBV7-9 and TRBJ1-1; D possibly corresponds to TRBD1 (5 bases). The CDR3 runs to 16 residues. Germline CDR1 and CDR2: SEHNR and FQNEAQ (reference sequence). Trimming removed 0 bases at V and 1 base at J, with 12 bases between. CDR3 residues: CASSLAGRGANTEAFF. The CDR3 DNA follows: TGTGCCAGCAGCTTAGCGGGGCGTGGAGCGAACACTGAAGCTTTCTTT.

This clone has more than one count but fewer than ten. V and J are TRBV7-2 and TRBJ1-1; possible D gene TRBD1, 5 bases. Looked up from germline, CDR1 is SGHTA and CDR2 is FQGNSA. The CDR3 is 14 amino acids. V lost 5 bases to trimming and J lost 0 bases, with 10 bases between them. The DNA of the CDR3 is TGTGCCAGCAGCGCCCAGGGTTTGAACACTGAAGCTTTCTTT. It specifies CASSAQGLNTEAFF. Combining the CDR3 with reference TRBV7-2 and TRBJ1-1 gives the whole variable domain GAGVSQSPSNKVTEKGKDVELRCDPISGHTALYWYRQSLGQGLEFLIYFQGNSAPDKSGLPSDRFSAERTGGSVSTLTIQRTQQEDSAVYLCASSAQGLNTEAFFGQGTRLTVV.